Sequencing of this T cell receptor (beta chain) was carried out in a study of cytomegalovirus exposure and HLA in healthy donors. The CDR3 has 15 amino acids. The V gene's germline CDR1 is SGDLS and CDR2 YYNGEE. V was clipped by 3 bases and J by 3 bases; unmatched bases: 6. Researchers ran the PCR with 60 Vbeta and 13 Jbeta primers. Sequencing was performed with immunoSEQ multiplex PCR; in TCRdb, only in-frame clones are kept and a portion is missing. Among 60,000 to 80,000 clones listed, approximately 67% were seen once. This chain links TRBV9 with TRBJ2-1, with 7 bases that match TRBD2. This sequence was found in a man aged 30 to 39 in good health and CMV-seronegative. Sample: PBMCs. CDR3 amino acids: CASSGLGGGYNEQFF. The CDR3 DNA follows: TGTGCCAGCAGCGGACTGGGCGGGGGCTACAATGAGCAGTTCTTC.